This is a list of T cell receptor beta chains from one sample in a study of T cell changes during pregnancy in multiple sclerosis. This table comes from immunoSEQ multiplex PCR, and its TCRdb copy is limited to in-frame clones, with some not included. This sample has about 80,000 clones, with 90% to 95% found just once. Material: peripheral blood, obtained before pregnancy. Receptors originate from a female donor with multiple sclerosis, enrolled in a pregnancy study. Both conserved end residues are part of each CDR3. D genes are given only for firm matches. Only part of the rows carry a size: once, few, many, or a class if the clone is expanded.

size: -
J: TRBJ1-5
D: TRBD1
length: 16
V: TRBV19
CDR3: CASSTGDRRGGQPQHF
DNA: TGTGCCAGTAGTACGGGGGACAGGAGGGGGGGTCAGCCCCAGCATTTT

size: once
J: TRBJ1-2
D: -
length: 15
V: TRBV9
CDR3: CASSPGQRTNYGYTF
DNA: TGTGCCAGCAGCCCCGGCCAGCGAACTAACTATGGCTACACCTTC

size: -
J: TRBJ2-6
D: -
length: 12
V: TRBV28
CDR3: CVTGSGANVLTF
DNA: TGTGTCACAGGGTCTGGGGCCAACGTCCTGACTTTC

size: -
J: TRBJ1-1
D: -
length: 16
V: TRBV28
CDR3: CASSTEHSGVNTEAFF
DNA: TGTGCCAGCAGTACTGAGCACTCCGGGGTGAACACTGAAGCTTTCTTT

size: -
J: TRBJ2-7
D: TRBD1
length: 15
V: TRBV19
CDR3: CASTPDRAYPYEQYF
DNA: TGTGCCAGTACCCCGGACAGGGCGTATCCCTACGAGCAGTACTTC

size: -
J: TRBJ2-7
D: TRBD2
length: 15
V: TRBV30
CDR3: CAWSVMAGVVHEQYF
DNA: TGTGCCTGGAGTGTAATGGCGGGAGTTGTCCACGAGCAGTACTTC

size: -
J: TRBJ2-1
D: TRBD2
length: 14
V: TRBV11-3
CDR3: CASSLGREDHEQFF
DNA: TGTGCCAGCAGCTTAGGTCGGGAGGATCATGAGCAGTTCTTC

size: -
J: TRBJ2-7
D: -
length: 13
V: TRBV5-1
CDR3: CASSLGRAGEQYF
DNA: TGCGCCAGCAGCTTGGGCAGGGCAGGGGAGCAGTACTTC

size: -
J: TRBJ2-7
D: -
length: 14
V: TRBV7-9
CDR3: CASSSPGDGYEQYF
DNA: TGTGCCAGCAGCTCACCAGGGGATGGGTACGAGCAGTACTTC

size: -
J: TRBJ2-1
D: TRBD2
length: 14
V: TRBV2
CDR3: CASRGLAGGDEQFF
DNA: TGTGCCAGCAGGGGACTAGCGGGAGGGGATGAGCAGTTCTTC

size: -
J: TRBJ1-4
D: TRBD1
length: 17
V: TRBV28
CDR3: CASSLPDRGLTNEKLFF
DNA: TGTGCCAGCAGCCTCCCGGACAGGGGGTTGACTAATGAAAAACTGTTTTTT

size: -
J: TRBJ2-7
D: TRBD1
length: 14
V: TRBV4-3
CDR3: CASSQAGQQGQQYF
DNA: TGCGCCAGCAGCCAAGCGGGACAGCAAGGACAGCAGTACTTC

size: -
J: TRBJ2-7
D: -
length: 10
V: TRBV21-1
CDR3: CASSYGEQYF
DNA: TGTGCCAGCAGCTACGGCGAGCAGTACTTC

size: once
J: TRBJ1-5
D: -
length: 15
V: TRBV19
CDR3: CATTPGGNSNQPQHF
DNA: TGTGCCACCACCCCGGGGGGTAATAGCAATCAGCCCCAGCATTTT

size: -
J: TRBJ1-5
D: TRBD1
length: 19
V: TRBV19
CDR3: CASTREGTGLVVSNQPQHF
DNA: TGTGCCAGTACCAGGGAGGGGACAGGGCTTGTGGTTAGCAATCAGCCCCAGCATTTT

size: -
J: TRBJ2-1
D: -
length: 11
V: TRBV2
CDR3: CASNFHNEQFF
DNA: TGTGCCAGCAACTTCCACAATGAGCAGTTCTTC

size: -
J: TRBJ1-2
D: TRBD1
length: 15
V: TRBV4-2
CDR3: CASSHVEQGQDGYTF
DNA: TGTGCCAGCAGCCATGTAGAACAGGGGCAGGATGGCTACACCTTC

size: -
J: TRBJ2-7
D: TRBD2
length: 14
V: TRBV28
CDR3: CASRSAGSSYEQYF
DNA: TGTGCCAGCAGATCAGCGGGGAGCTCCTACGAGCAGTACTTC

size: -
J: TRBJ2-2
D: TRBD2
length: 18
V: TRBV2
CDR3: CARRRDQTSGGGTGELFF
DNA: TGTGCCAGGCGCCGGGATCAAACTAGCGGGGGAGGAACCGGGGAGCTGTTTTTT

size: -
J: TRBJ1-2
D: -
length: 14
V: TRBV19
CDR3: CASSIQGPGYGYTF
DNA: TGTGCCAGTAGTATACAGGGTCCTGGCTATGGCTACACCTTC

size: -
J: TRBJ2-2
D: TRBD1
length: 14
V: TRBV27
CDR3: CASSSKTGAGELFF
DNA: TGTGCCAGCAGTTCCAAAACAGGGGCCGGGGAGCTGTTTTTT

size: -
J: TRBJ2-1
D: -
length: 15
V: TRBV11-3
CDR3: CASSLGGGVYNEQFF
DNA: TGTGCCAGCAGCTTAGGCGGCGGGGTCTACAATGAGCAGTTCTTC

size: -
J: TRBJ1-2
D: -
length: 15
V: TRBV4-3
CDR3: CASSQVAGLSEGYTF
DNA: TGCGCCAGCAGCCAAGTTGCAGGGTTAAGCGAGGGCTACACCTTC

size: -
J: TRBJ2-7
D: -
length: 13
V: TRBV28
CDR3: CASSGVRGHEQYF
DNA: TGTGCCAGCAGTGGAGTCAGGGGTCACGAGCAGTACTTC

size: -
J: TRBJ1-3
D: -
length: 14
V: TRBV27
CDR3: CASSHRASGNTIYF
DNA: TGTGCCAGCAGCCACAGAGCCTCTGGAAACACCATATATTTT

size: -
J: TRBJ2-2
D: TRBD1
length: 17
V: TRBV25-1
CDR3: CASSALPGQGAAGELFF
DNA: TGTGCCAGCAGTGCCCTTCCGGGACAGGGGGCCGCCGGGGAGCTGTTTTTT

size: -
J: TRBJ1-1
D: TRBD1
length: 14
V: TRBV6-5
CDR3: CASSRTGMNTEAFF
DNA: TGTGCCAGCAGTAGGACAGGGATGAACACTGAAGCTTTCTTT

size: -
J: TRBJ2-7
D: -
length: 14
V: TRBV5-1
CDR3: CASSLGGVPYEQYF
DNA: TGCGCCAGCAGCTTGGGGGGGGTACCTTACGAGCAGTACTTC

size: -
J: TRBJ2-7
D: -
length: 16
V: TRBV7-2
CDR3: CASSLAGGGPPYEQYF
DNA: TGTGCCAGCAGCTTAGCTGGCGGGGGCCCACCCTACGAGCAGTACTTC

size: -
J: TRBJ2-3
D: TRBD2
length: 16
V: TRBV27
CDR3: CASSSFPSGRADTQYF
DNA: TGTGCCAGCAGTTCCTTCCCTAGCGGGAGGGCAGATACGCAGTATTTT

size: -
J: TRBJ2-6
D: TRBD1
length: 16
V: TRBV4-3
CDR3: CASSPGQTSGANVLTF
DNA: TGCGCCAGCAGCCCGGGACAGACCTCTGGGGCCAACGTCCTGACTTTC

size: -
J: TRBJ2-1
D: TRBD2
length: 13
V: TRBV13
CDR3: CASSDETSPKQFF
DNA: TGTGCCAGCAGCGACGAGACTAGCCCCAAGCAGTTCTTC

size: -
J: TRBJ2-2
D: TRBD2
length: 16
V: TRBV7-2
CDR3: CASSAGLAGVTGELFF
DNA: TGTGCCAGCAGCGCCGGACTAGCGGGAGTCACCGGGGAGCTGTTTTTT

size: -
J: TRBJ1-1
D: -
length: 12
V: TRBV28
CDR3: CATRHRRTEAFF
DNA: TGTGCCACCCGACACAGGCGAACTGAAGCTTTCTTT

size: -
J: TRBJ1-4
D: TRBD1
length: 17
V: TRBV4-2
CDR3: CASSQDGTGATNEKLFF
DNA: TGTGCCAGCAGCCAAGACGGGACAGGGGCAACTAATGAAAAACTGTTTTTT

size: once
J: TRBJ1-2
D: -
length: 15
V: TRBV18
CDR3: CASSRDQPGVYGYTF
DNA: TGTGCCAGCTCTCGAGACCAGCCAGGGGTTTATGGCTACACCTTC

size: -
J: TRBJ2-3
D: TRBD2
length: 18
V: TRBV30
CDR3: CAWSVRRLAGGGTDTQYF
DNA: TGTGCCTGGAGTGTACGAAGGCTAGCGGGAGGGGGGACAGATACGCAGTATTTT

size: -
J: TRBJ1-2
D: TRBD1
length: 16
V: TRBV2
CDR3: CASTRTQTGSSYGYTF
DNA: TGTGCCAGCACCCGAACCCAGACAGGGAGCTCCTATGGCTACACCTTC

size: -
J: TRBJ2-5
D: TRBD2
length: 16
V: TRBV11-2
CDR3: CASSRTLAGVGETQYF
DNA: TGTGCCAGCAGCCGTACACTAGCGGGAGTGGGGGAGACCCAGTACTTC

size: -
J: TRBJ1-1
D: TRBD1
length: 16
V: TRBV7-2
CDR3: CASSLQGGARNTEAFF
DNA: TGTGCCAGCAGCCTCCAGGGGGGCGCGCGGAACACTGAAGCTTTCTTT

size: -
J: TRBJ2-1
D: -
length: 15
V: TRBV6-5
CDR3: CASSPDSSLGNEQFF
DNA: TGTGCCAGCAGTCCCGACAGCTCCCTTGGGAATGAGCAGTTCTTC

size: few
J: TRBJ2-6
D: -
length: 15
V: TRBV2
CDR3: CASTPLVSGANVLTF
DNA: TGTGCCAGCACGCCGCTAGTGTCTGGGGCCAACGTCCTGACTTTC

size: -
J: TRBJ2-1
D: TRBD2
length: 17
V: TRBV9
CDR3: CASSVTPGRETYNEQFF
DNA: TGTGCCAGCAGCGTGACTCCTGGGCGGGAGACCTACAATGAGCAGTTCTTC

size: -
J: TRBJ2-5
D: TRBD2
length: 14
V: TRBV7-9
CDR3: CASSLRREQETQYF
DNA: TGTGCCAGCAGCTTAAGGCGGGAGCAAGAGACCCAGTACTTC

size: -
J: TRBJ2-7
D: -
length: 14
V: TRBV7-2
CDR3: CASSLILGAHEQYF
DNA: TGTGCCAGCAGCTTAATCCTGGGGGCCCACGAGCAGTACTTC